The rows below give T cell receptor beta chains drawn from one sample of a study of cytomegalovirus exposure and HLA in healthy donors. Some clones are missing from TCRdb's copy, which holds only in-frame ones; the method was immunoSEQ multiplex PCR. The table has 200,000 to 250,000 clones, approximately 70% seen once. The sample was PBMCs. These receptors were taken from a woman in her twenties or thirties in good health and CMV-seronegative. CDR3s include the opening cysteine and the closing phenylalanine or tryptophan. Each record gives: D gene, V gene, J gene, clone size, CDR3 DNA, CDR3 protein. A D gene is named only where the DNA matches it firmly. Clone size is not always given. Where it is, it says once, few, many or a class for expanded clones.

d_gene: TRBD1
v_gene: TRBV30
j_gene: TRBJ1-6
abundance: -
CDR3nt: TGTGCCTGGGGGGGACAGGGAAATTCACCCCTCCACTTT
CDR3aa: CAWGGQGNSPLHF

d_gene: TRBD2
v_gene: TRBV18
j_gene: TRBJ2-5
abundance: once
CDR3nt: TGTGCCAGCTCTCTCGGGGGGGCCGGAGAGACCCAGTACTTC
CDR3aa: CASSLGGAGETQYF

d_gene: -
v_gene: TRBV5-6
j_gene: TRBJ2-3
abundance: -
CDR3nt: TGTGCCAGCAGCTTGAACAGGATGACTAGCACAGATACGCAGTATTTT
CDR3aa: CASSLNRMTSTDTQYF

d_gene: -
v_gene: TRBV13
j_gene: TRBJ2-2
abundance: -
CDR3nt: TGTGCCAGCAGCTTACGGGGGGCGCGGAACACCGGGGAGCTGTTTTTT
CDR3aa: CASSLRGARNTGELFF

d_gene: -
v_gene: TRBV6-6
j_gene: TRBJ1-1
abundance: -
CDR3nt: TGTGCCAGCAGATTCTCCGGGACTGAAGCTTTCTTT
CDR3aa: CASRFSGTEAFF

d_gene: TRBD2
v_gene: TRBV25-1
j_gene: TRBJ2-5
abundance: few
CDR3nt: TGTGCCAGCAGTGAATTGGTAGGCAGCGGGGGAGAGACCCAGTACTTC
CDR3aa: CASSELVGSGGETQYF

d_gene: -
v_gene: TRBV5-6
j_gene: TRBJ2-1
abundance: -
CDR3nt: TGTGCCAGCAGCTTGGGCAGGTTCCGACCTTCGAGCTCCTACAATGAGCAGTTCTTC
CDR3aa: CASSLGRFRPSSSYNEQFF

d_gene: TRBD1
v_gene: TRBV30
j_gene: TRBJ1-5
abundance: -
CDR3nt: TGTGCCTGGGCCCCGGGACAGGGGAATCAGCCCCAGCATTTT
CDR3aa: CAWAPGQGNQPQHF

d_gene: -
v_gene: TRBV25-1
j_gene: TRBJ1-6
abundance: -
CDR3nt: TGTGCCAGCAGTGAGGGGCACAATTCACCCCTCCACTTT
CDR3aa: CASSEGHNSPLHF

d_gene: -
v_gene: TRBV27
j_gene: TRBJ2-3
abundance: -
CDR3nt: TGTGCCAGCAGTTTTCTCAGACTAGTGGGAGGCACAGATACGCAGTATTTT
CDR3aa: CASSFLRLVGGTDTQYF

d_gene: TRBD1
v_gene: TRBV2
j_gene: TRBJ2-1
abundance: -
CDR3nt: TGTGCCAGCAAGGGGGCGAACTACAATGAGCAGTTCTTC
CDR3aa: CASKGANYNEQFF

d_gene: -
v_gene: TRBV27
j_gene: TRBJ2-1
abundance: -
CDR3nt: TGTGCCAGCAGGCCTACTAGTTTGTCTGAGCAGTTCTTC
CDR3aa: CASRPTSLSEQFF

d_gene: -
v_gene: TRBV5-1
j_gene: TRBJ2-7
abundance: few
CDR3nt: TGCGCCAGCAGCTCTACTTACTACGAGCAGTACTTC
CDR3aa: CASSSTYYEQYF

d_gene: -
v_gene: TRBV7-8
j_gene: TRBJ1-5
abundance: -
CDR3nt: TGTGCCAGCAGCTTAGAGCAGGGGCGGAATCAGCCCCAGCATTTT
CDR3aa: CASSLEQGRNQPQHF

d_gene: -
v_gene: TRBV5-4
j_gene: TRBJ2-1
abundance: -
CDR3nt: TGTGCCAGCAGCTTGATCTCTAGTAGCAATGAGCAGTTCTTC
CDR3aa: CASSLISSSNEQFF

d_gene: -
v_gene: TRBV4-1
j_gene: TRBJ2-2
abundance: -
CDR3nt: TGCGCCAGCAGCCAAGGTCCCGGTGCCCAGCGGGCGAACACCGGGGAGCTGTTTTTT
CDR3aa: CASSQGPGAQRANTGELFF

d_gene: -
v_gene: TRBV18
j_gene: TRBJ1-1
abundance: -
CDR3nt: TGTGCCAGCTCACCTGTGGGAGACACTGAAGCTTTCTTT
CDR3aa: CASSPVGDTEAFF

d_gene: -
v_gene: TRBV7-3
j_gene: TRBJ1-1
abundance: few
CDR3nt: TGTGCCAGCAGCCTCCTAGGGGGTACCACTGAAGCTTTCTTT
CDR3aa: CASSLLGGTTEAFF

d_gene: -
v_gene: TRBV12-5
j_gene: TRBJ1-1
abundance: -
CDR3nt: TGTGCTAGTGGTTTGGACAGGGAGCAAGCTTTCTTT
CDR3aa: CASGLDREQAFF

d_gene: TRBD2
v_gene: TRBV11-2
j_gene: TRBJ2-1
abundance: -
CDR3nt: TGTGCCAGCAGCCCCCAAACCCGTGCCGGGGGAGGGTGGAATGAGCAGTTCTTC
CDR3aa: CASSPQTRAGGGWNEQFF

d_gene: TRBD1
v_gene: TRBV5-4
j_gene: TRBJ1-1
abundance: -
CDR3nt: TGTGCCAGCATCCCCCGGGCAGGGGGCACTGAAGCTTTCTTT
CDR3aa: CASIPRAGGTEAFF

d_gene: TRBD1
v_gene: TRBV7-8
j_gene: TRBJ1-1
abundance: -
CDR3nt: TGTGCCAGCAGCTTAACCGGGACAGGGGAAGCTTTCTTT
CDR3aa: CASSLTGTGEAFF

d_gene: TRBD1
v_gene: TRBV15
j_gene: TRBJ1-2
abundance: -
CDR3nt: TGTGCCACCAGCAGAGAAAGAATCCAGGGGGTGCTCTATGGCTACACCTTC
CDR3aa: CATSRERIQGVLYGYTF

d_gene: TRBD2
v_gene: TRBV6-5
j_gene: TRBJ2-3
abundance: -
CDR3nt: TGTGCCAGCAGTGCCGGGACTAGCCCAAATACGCAGTATTTT
CDR3aa: CASSAGTSPNTQYF

d_gene: TRBD1
v_gene: TRBV5-8
j_gene: TRBJ1-1
abundance: -
CDR3nt: TGTGCCAGCAGCTTATGGGACAGGGAAATTTGGACTGAAGCTTTCTTT
CDR3aa: CASSLWDREIWTEAFF

d_gene: TRBD2
v_gene: TRBV6-1
j_gene: TRBJ2-1
abundance: few
CDR3nt: TGTGCCAGCAGTGCACTAGCGGGTTCTTACAATGAGCAGTTCTTC
CDR3aa: CASSALAGSYNEQFF

d_gene: -
v_gene: TRBV7-6
j_gene: TRBJ2-1
abundance: -
CDR3nt: TGTGCCAGCAGCCTGAGCGGAGCTGCCTACAATGAGCAGTTCTTC
CDR3aa: CASSLSGAAYNEQFF

d_gene: -
v_gene: TRBV15
j_gene: TRBJ2-2
abundance: -
CDR3nt: TGTGCCACCAGCAGAGATCGGGGGATAAAGGGTGCACCCGGGGAGCTGTTTTTT
CDR3aa: CATSRDRGIKGAPGELFF

d_gene: -
v_gene: TRBV7-3
j_gene: TRBJ2-7
abundance: once
CDR3nt: TGTGCCAGCAGCTTACTAGTCTACCTCCTCCGGCCCTACGAGCAGTACTTC
CDR3aa: CASSLLVYLLRPYEQYF

d_gene: -
v_gene: TRBV5-4
j_gene: TRBJ1-1
abundance: -
CDR3nt: TGTGCCAGTCCGCAGGGAACTGAAGCTTTCTTT
CDR3aa: CASPQGTEAFF

d_gene: TRBD1
v_gene: TRBV5-6
j_gene: TRBJ1-1
abundance: -
CDR3nt: TGTGCCAGCAGCTTAGGAGGAGGACAGGCCTCGGCTTTCTTT
CDR3aa: CASSLGGGQASAFF

d_gene: -
v_gene: TRBV7-2
j_gene: TRBJ1-2
abundance: -
CDR3nt: TGTGCCAGCAGCATCGACTTCTATGGCTACACCTTC
CDR3aa: CASSIDFYGYTF

d_gene: -
v_gene: TRBV5-1
j_gene: TRBJ1-2
abundance: -
CDR3nt: TGCGCCAGCAGCTTGGGGTACAGGGAATATGGCTACACCTTC
CDR3aa: CASSLGYREYGYTF

d_gene: TRBD1
v_gene: TRBV6-5
j_gene: TRBJ2-1
abundance: -
CDR3nt: TGTGCCAGCAGTTACTCAGTCGGGACAGGGGGCAATGAGCAGTTCTTC
CDR3aa: CASSYSVGTGGNEQFF

d_gene: TRBD2
v_gene: TRBV7-9
j_gene: TRBJ2-7
abundance: -
CDR3nt: TGTGCCAGCAGTGTTAGCGGGAGTCCCTACGAGCAGTACTTC
CDR3aa: CASSVSGSPYEQYF

d_gene: -
v_gene: TRBV9
j_gene: TRBJ1-2
abundance: -
CDR3nt: TGTGCCAGCGGACTGAACTATGGCTACACCTTC
CDR3aa: CASGLNYGYTF

d_gene: -
v_gene: TRBV9
j_gene: TRBJ1-3
abundance: -
CDR3nt: TGTGCCAGCAGCGGCGGGACTCCTGGAAACACCATATATTTT
CDR3aa: CASSGGTPGNTIYF

d_gene: -
v_gene: TRBV7-8
j_gene: TRBJ1-4
abundance: once
CDR3nt: TGTGCCAGCTCCCCACACAGAGATGAAAAACTGTTTTTT
CDR3aa: CASSPHRDEKLFF

d_gene: -
v_gene: TRBV2
j_gene: TRBJ1-1
abundance: once
CDR3nt: TGTGCCAGCAGCCTCCAGGGGAACACTGAAGCTTTCTTT
CDR3aa: CASSLQGNTEAFF

d_gene: -
v_gene: TRBV5-6
j_gene: TRBJ2-1
abundance: -
CDR3nt: TGTGCCAGCAGCCTGCTGTGGGGACATGGGTTCTTC
CDR3aa: CASSLLWGHGFF

d_gene: TRBD1
v_gene: TRBV19
j_gene: TRBJ1-1
abundance: -
CDR3nt: TGTGCCAGTAGTATAGAGGGACAGGGGGCGAGTGAAGCTTTCTTT
CDR3aa: CASSIEGQGASEAFF

d_gene: TRBD1
v_gene: TRBV6-6
j_gene: TRBJ1-1
abundance: -
CDR3nt: TGTGCCAGCAGCCAGAGGGGCGGACAGGGGTACACTGAAGCTTTCTTT
CDR3aa: CASSQRGGQGYTEAFF

d_gene: TRBD1
v_gene: TRBV7-3
j_gene: TRBJ2-7
abundance: -
CDR3nt: TGTGCCAGCAGCTCTGAGGGGGCTGGCGAGCAGTACTTC
CDR3aa: CASSSEGAGEQYF

d_gene: -
v_gene: TRBV6-5
j_gene: TRBJ1-6
abundance: few
CDR3nt: TGTGCCAGCAGTTGGGAGAGGGTATCACCCCTCCACTTT
CDR3aa: CASSWERVSPLHF

d_gene: TRBD1
v_gene: TRBV6-5
j_gene: TRBJ2-1
abundance: -
CDR3nt: TGTGCCAGCAGTCCACCGGGACAGGGACGCAATGAGCAGTTCTTC
CDR3aa: CASSPPGQGRNEQFF

d_gene: -
v_gene: TRBV15
j_gene: TRBJ2-3
abundance: -
CDR3nt: TGTGCCACCAGAGATAGGGGGGGCGCACCGACAATCACAGATACGCAGTATTTT
CDR3aa: CATRDRGGAPTITDTQYF

d_gene: -
v_gene: TRBV5-5
j_gene: TRBJ1-1
abundance: -
CDR3nt: TGTGCCAGCAGCTTGGCCGGGGGGACGAGCACTGAAGCTTTCTTT
CDR3aa: CASSLAGGTSTEAFF

d_gene: -
v_gene: TRBV6-1
j_gene: TRBJ1-5
abundance: -
CDR3nt: TGTGCCAGCAGAGACAGAAGCAATCAGCCCCAGCATTTT
CDR3aa: CASRDRSNQPQHF

d_gene: TRBD1
v_gene: TRBV6-5
j_gene: TRBJ1-2
abundance: -
CDR3nt: TGTGCCAGCAGTTCACGACAGGGGGGGGGCTACACCTTC
CDR3aa: CASSSRQGGGYTF

d_gene: TRBD2
v_gene: TRBV9
j_gene: TRBJ2-2
abundance: -
CDR3nt: TGTGCCAGCAGCGGGTTGACGGGACTAACCGGGGAGCTGTTTTTT
CDR3aa: CASSGLTGLTGELFF

d_gene: TRBD1
v_gene: TRBV2
j_gene: TRBJ2-7
abundance: -
CDR3nt: TGTGCCAGCAGTCCCGGACAGGGATGGTCCTACGAGCAGTACTTC
CDR3aa: CASSPGQGWSYEQYF

d_gene: -
v_gene: TRBV5-1
j_gene: TRBJ2-1
abundance: -
CDR3nt: TGCGCCAGCATCCCGGGAGACGCCAATGAGCAGTTCTTC
CDR3aa: CASIPGDANEQFF

d_gene: TRBD1
v_gene: TRBV4-1
j_gene: TRBJ1-2
abundance: -
CDR3nt: TGTGCCAGCAGCCAGGCTGGGGACAGGGAACGCTATGGCTACACCTTC
CDR3aa: CASSQAGDRERYGYTF

d_gene: -
v_gene: TRBV11-3
j_gene: TRBJ2-2
abundance: -
CDR3nt: TGTGCCAGCAGCTTGACAGAGAACACCGGGGAGCTGTTTTTT
CDR3aa: CASSLTENTGELFF

d_gene: -
v_gene: TRBV6-5
j_gene: TRBJ2-5
abundance: -
CDR3nt: TGTGCCAGCAGTCAACAAGACAAATATCAGTACTTC
CDR3aa: CASSQQDKYQYF

d_gene: TRBD1
v_gene: TRBV11-2
j_gene: TRBJ2-7
abundance: -
CDR3nt: TGTGCCAGCAGCCGAACGACAGGGGCCTACGAGCAGTACTTC
CDR3aa: CASSRTTGAYEQYF

d_gene: TRBD1
v_gene: TRBV18
j_gene: TRBJ1-1
abundance: -
CDR3nt: TGTGCCAGCTCACCTCTTCCCGGGACAGGGTGGACAGGCACTGAAGCTTTCTTT
CDR3aa: CASSPLPGTGWTGTEAFF

d_gene: -
v_gene: TRBV29-1
j_gene: TRBJ1-2
abundance: -
CDR3nt: TGCAGCGTTGAAGGGACAGTTACTCAACTCCGTGGCTACACCTTC
CDR3aa: CSVEGTVTQLRGYTF

d_gene: -
v_gene: TRBV19
j_gene: TRBJ1-2
abundance: -
CDR3nt: TGTGCCAGTAGTTCCCCCCAAAGTCGGAGTGGCTACACCTTC
CDR3aa: CASSSPQSRSGYTF